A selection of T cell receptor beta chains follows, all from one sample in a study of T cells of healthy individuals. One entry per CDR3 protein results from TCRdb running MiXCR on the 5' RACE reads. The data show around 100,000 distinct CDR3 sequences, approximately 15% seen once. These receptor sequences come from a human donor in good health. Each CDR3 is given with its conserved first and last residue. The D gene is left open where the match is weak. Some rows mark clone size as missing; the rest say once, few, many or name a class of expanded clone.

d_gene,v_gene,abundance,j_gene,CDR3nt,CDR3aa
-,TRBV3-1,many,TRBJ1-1,TGTGCCAGCAGCCATGGCCCCCAGGGCGTGAGAGCTTTCTTT,CASSHGPQGVRAFF
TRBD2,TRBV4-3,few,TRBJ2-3,TGCGCCAGCAGCCCGGGACTAGCGCTCACAGATACGCAGTATTTT,CASSPGLALTDTQYF
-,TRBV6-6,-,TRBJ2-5,TGTGCCAGCAGCCCCGCGGGGGCGCAGGAGACCCAGTACTTC,CASSPAGAQETQYF
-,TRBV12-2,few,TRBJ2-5,TGTGCAAGTCGCTTAGACAGGGGAAAGACCCAGTACTTC,CASRLDRGKTQYF
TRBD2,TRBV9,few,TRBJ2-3,TGTGCCAGCAGCGTAGGGCTAGCGGGGGGGCCTGGCCCAGATACGCAGTATTTT,CASSVGLAGGPGPDTQYF
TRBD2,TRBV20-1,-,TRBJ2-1,TGCAGTGCTAGAGATAGGGAGGGGCGGGAGATTGAGCAGTTCTTC,CSARDREGREIEQFF
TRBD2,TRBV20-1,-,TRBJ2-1,TGCAGTGCTAGCCCCGGGACTAGCGGGTTTAATGAGCAGTTCTTC,CSASPGTSGFNEQFF
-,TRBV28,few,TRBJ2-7,TGTGCCAGCAGTTTAGGAGGCGACGAGCAGTACTTC,CASSLGGDEQYF
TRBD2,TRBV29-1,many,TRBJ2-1,TGCAGCGTTGAAATGGCTAGCGGATACAATGAGCAGTTCTTC,CSVEMASGYNEQFF
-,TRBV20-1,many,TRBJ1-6,TGCAGTGCTCGCCTCGGGGGCAGCACCGATAATTCACCCCTCCACTTT,CSARLGGSTDNSPLHF
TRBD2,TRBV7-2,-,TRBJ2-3,TGTGCCAGCAGCCTAGGGACTATACGCACAGATACGCAGTATTTT,CASSLGTIRTDTQYF
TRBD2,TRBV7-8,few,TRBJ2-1,TGTGCCAGCAGCTTAGAAAGCGGGAGCTCCTACAATGAGCAGTTCTTC,CASSLESGSSYNEQFF
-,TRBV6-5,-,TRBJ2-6,TGTGCCAGCAGCCCCACAGGGACTGGGGCCAACGTCCTGACTTTC,CASSPTGTGANVLTF
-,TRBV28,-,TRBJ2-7,TGTGCCAGCAGTTTATTGCAGGGGAGGTACGAGCAGTACTTC,CASSLLQGRYEQYF
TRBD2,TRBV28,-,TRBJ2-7,TGTGCCAGCAGTTTTGGGTCTGCGGGAGGTGCCTACGAGCAGTACTTC,CASSFGSAGGAYEQYF
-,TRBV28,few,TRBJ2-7,TGTGCCAGCAGTTTATCGCGGGGGGGACAGGCCTACGAGCAGTACTTC,CASSLSRGGQAYEQYF
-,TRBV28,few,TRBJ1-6,TGTGCCAGCAGTTTATACAGTAATTCACCCCTCCACTTT,CASSLYSNSPLHF
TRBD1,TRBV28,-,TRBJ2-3,TGTGCCAGCAGTTTGGAGACAGGGGCCCGAGATACGCAGTATTTT,CASSLETGARDTQYF
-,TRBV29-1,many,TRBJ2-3,TGCAGCGTTGCCGGGGTTACTAGCACAGATACGCAGTATTTT,CSVAGVTSTDTQYF
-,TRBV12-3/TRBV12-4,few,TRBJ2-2,TGTGCCAGCAGTTTCGACAGAGACACCGGGGAGCTGTTTTTT,CASSFDRDTGELFF
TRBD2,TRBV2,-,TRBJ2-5,TGTGCCAGCAGTAGCGGGAGGGAGTACTTC,CASSSGREYF
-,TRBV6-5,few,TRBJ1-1,TGTGCCAGCAGGTCCGGGGCAAACACTGAAGCTTTCTTT,CASRSGANTEAFF
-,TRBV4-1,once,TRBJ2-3,TGCGCCAGCAGCTACGGGCCCGGCGGGAGCACAGATACGCAGTATTTT,CASSYGPGGSTDTQYF
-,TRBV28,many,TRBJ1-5,TGTGCCACCACTCCGAGGGGGGGAAGCAATCAGCCCCAGCATTTT,CATTPRGGSNQPQHF
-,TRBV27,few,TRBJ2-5,TGTGCCAGCAGTTTATGGAGTCAAGAGACCCAGTACTTC,CASSLWSQETQYF
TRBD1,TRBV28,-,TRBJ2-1,TGTGCCAGCAGTAACTACCGGGACAGCTACAATGAGCAGTTCTTC,CASSNYRDSYNEQFF
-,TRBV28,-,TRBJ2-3,TGTGCCAGCAGTTTTACTTCTTTATCAGATACGCAGTATTTT,CASSFTSLSDTQYF
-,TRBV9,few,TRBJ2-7,TGTGCCAGCACCCGGGACCCTTCCCCCTACGAGCAGTACTTC,CASTRDPSPYEQYF
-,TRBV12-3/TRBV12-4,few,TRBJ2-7,TGTGCCAGCAGTTTTAATGCGGTCTACGAGCAGTACTTC,CASSFNAVYEQYF
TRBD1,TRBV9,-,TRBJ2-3,TGTGCCAGCAGCTCCGGGGACAGACTCACAGATACGCAGTATTTT,CASSSGDRLTDTQYF
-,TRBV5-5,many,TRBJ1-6,TGTGCCAGCAGCTGGGGGACGGAATTTTCACCCCTCCACTTT,CASSWGTEFSPLHF
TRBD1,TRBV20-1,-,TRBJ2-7,TGCAGTGCTACCCGGGACAGGATCTACGAGCAGTACTTC,CSATRDRIYEQYF
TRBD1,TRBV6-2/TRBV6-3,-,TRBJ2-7,TGTGCCAGCAGTTACGCGGACAGGGCTGGGAACGAGCAGTACTTC,CASSYADRAGNEQYF
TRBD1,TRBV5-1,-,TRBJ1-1,TGCGCCAGCAGCTATGGACAGGGGGCTGAAGCTTTCTTT,CASSYGQGAEAFF
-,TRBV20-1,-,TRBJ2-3,TGCAGTGCTACCCCCCCTCTGGCAGATACGCAGTATTTT,CSATPPLADTQYF
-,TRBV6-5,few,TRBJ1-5,TGTGCCAGCAGTTACGGGCGGCGGGGTCAGCCCCAGCATTTT,CASSYGRRGQPQHF
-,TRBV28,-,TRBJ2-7,TGTGCCAGCAGTTTGTCCCACGACAGCTACGAGCAGTACTTC,CASSLSHDSYEQYF
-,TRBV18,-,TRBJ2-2,TGTGCCAGCTCACCGACGACAGGGAACACCGGGGAGCTGTTTTTT,CASSPTTGNTGELFF
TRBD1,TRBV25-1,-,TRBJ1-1,TGTGCCAGCAGTGAAACGGGACAGGGGGCGCGTAACGCTGAAGCTTTCTTT,CASSETGQGARNAEAFF
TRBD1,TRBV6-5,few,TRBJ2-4,TGTGCCAGCAGTAAGACAGGGGGAGGGAACATTCAGTACTTC,CASSKTGGGNIQYF
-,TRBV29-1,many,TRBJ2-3,TGCAGCGTTGACGGGGAGGGCACAGATACGCAGTATTTT,CSVDGEGTDTQYF
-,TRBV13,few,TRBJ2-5,TGTGCCAGCAGCTCAAGTTTTGAGACCCAGTACTTC,CASSSSFETQYF
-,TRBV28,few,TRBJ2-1,TGTGCCAGCAGTTTGCTGGACTCCTACAATGAGCAGTTCTTC,CASSLLDSYNEQFF
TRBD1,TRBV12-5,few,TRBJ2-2,TGTGCTAGTGTTCTTCTACTGGAGGGACAGGGGAACACCGGGGAGCTGTTTTTT,CASVLLLEGQGNTGELFF
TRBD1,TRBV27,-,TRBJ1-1,TGTGCCAGCAGTACAGGGGGCTTCGGCACTGAAGCTTTCTTT,CASSTGGFGTEAFF
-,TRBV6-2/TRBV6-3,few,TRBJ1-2,TGTGCCAGCAGTTACGTGAACTATGGCTACACCTTC,CASSYVNYGYTF
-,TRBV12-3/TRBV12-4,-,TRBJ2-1,TGTGCCAGCAGTTTAGGTAGCGCGAGCTCCTACAATGAGCAGTTCTTC,CASSLGSASSYNEQFF
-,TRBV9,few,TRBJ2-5,TGTGCCAGCAGCTCCGGCGGAGGTGGGGCACAAGAGACCCAGTACTTC,CASSSGGGGAQETQYF
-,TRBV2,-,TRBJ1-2,TGTGCCAGCAGTGAAGCTAACTATGGCTACACCTTC,CASSEANYGYTF
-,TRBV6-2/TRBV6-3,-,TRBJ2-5,TGTGCCAGCAGTTATAAGGGGTCAGCTCAAGAGACCCAGTACTTC,CASSYKGSAQETQYF
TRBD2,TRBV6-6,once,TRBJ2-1,TGTGCCAGCATCCCGGGACTAGCCTACAATGAGCAGTTCTTC,CASIPGLAYNEQFF
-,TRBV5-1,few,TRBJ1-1,TGCGCCAGCAGCTTGGTTCCTCCATCGGACACTGAAGCTTTCTTT,CASSLVPPSDTEAFF
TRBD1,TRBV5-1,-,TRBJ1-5,TGCGCCAGCAGCATACAGGGGTCTAGCAATCAGCCCCAGCATTTT,CASSIQGSSNQPQHF
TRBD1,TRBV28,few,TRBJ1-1,TGTGCCAGCAGTGATCGACAGGGGACTGAAGCTTTCTTT,CASSDRQGTEAFF
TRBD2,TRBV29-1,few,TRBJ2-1,TGCAGCGTCATTAGGACTAGTTTCCATGAGCAGTTCTTC,CSVIRTSFHEQFF
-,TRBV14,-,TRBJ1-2,TGTGCCAGCAGCCAGGATGCGCGGGACGCTTTTCATGACTATGGCTACACCTTC,CASSQDARDAFHDYGYTF
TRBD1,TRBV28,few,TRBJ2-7,TGTGCCAGCAGTCGACGCGACAGGGGTGACGACGAGCAGTACTTC,CASSRRDRGDDEQYF
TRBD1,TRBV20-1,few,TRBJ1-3,TGCAGTGCTAGAGCTGGGACAGGGGGCGAGTACACCATATATTTT,CSARAGTGGEYTIYF
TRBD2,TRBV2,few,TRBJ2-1,TGTGCCAGCAGTGAAGCGGAGTTAGCGGGAAAGTTCTTC,CASSEAELAGKFF
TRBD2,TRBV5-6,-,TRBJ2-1,TGTGCCAGCAGCTCGCTAAGCGGGGGGCAGTTCTTC,CASSSLSGGQFF